This TCR beta chain was obtained from a study of blood T cell repertoires in COVID-19. Across the whole study: In each case, the material was cDNA or gDNA derived from T cells, B-cell-depleted T cells, or PBMCs.

The germline V and J ends were trimmed by 6 bases and 5 bases, with 11 bases remaining between them. Germline V lookup: CDR1 MNHEY, CDR2 SVGAGI. The CDR3 spans 13 residues. Participant ages covered about 18 to 100 years across about 25 US areas. Recovered status in Cohort 3 required two negative PCRs, clearance, or symptom resolution. As originally analysed: Amplification of reference gene primers provided the estimated nucleated cell counts. TCRdb's table, derived via immunoSEQ multiplex PCR, lists solely in-frame clones and lacks some. V and J calls and clone size are as listed in that table; D and trimming were resolved from the DNA. The table records roughly 370,000 clones, 80% to 90% of them present only once.

The V gene is TRBV6-5, the J gene TRBJ1-5, with a possible D match to TRBD1 (5 bases). Sequencing used PBMCs or T cells enriched from blood (not recorded which). The sequence was obtained from a woman in her fifties or sixties who had recovered from COVID-19. The CDR3 loop reads CASRAPGDQPQHF. The CDR3 DNA sequence: TGTGCCAGCAGGGCACCGGGGGATCAGCCCCAGCATTTT.